These 11 T cell receptor beta chains originate from one sample sequenced in a study of Ad26.COV2.S vaccination and SARS-CoV-2 variants. Treatment in this sample: around 19 received Ad26.COV2.S at low or high dose, single or two shots; 5 received placebo; per-sample allocation not given. Repertoires come from day 63 after the first vaccine or placebo injection. Data came from immunoSEQ multiplex PCR; TCRdb stores just in-frame clones and leaves some out. Altogether approximately 350,000 clones are present, around 86% being singletons, with the ten largest covering around 3.6%. Source: peripheral blood, taken in a trial of Ad26.COV2.S vaccine versus placebo. These receptors were collected from a person aged 18-60 years who received the Ad26.COV2.S COVID-19 vaccine or a placebo.

A remark on this clone: Distinct nucleotide sequences in the sample also encode this CDR3. V and J are TRBV3-1 (or the pseudogene TRBV3-2) and TRBJ2-5; D gene uncertain. The germline CDR1 and CDR2 sequences are LGHDT and YNNKEL (reference sequence). The CDR3 loop spans 11 amino acids. The V end lost 1 base, the J end lost 4 bases, and 1 base lay between the germline ends. CDR3 region: CASSQVETQYF. CDR3 DNA sequence: TGTGCCAGCAGCCAAGTAGAGACCCAGTACTTC.

This CDR3 is CASIGGHEQFF. The CDR3 DNA follows: TGTGCCAGCATCGGGGGTCATGAGCAGTTCTTC. The chain combines TRBV7-9 with TRBJ2-1; weak D call: TRBD2 (6 bases). This CDR3 has 11 residues. Germline V gene lookup returns CDR1 SEHNR and CDR2 FQNEAQ (reference sequence). The V end was cut by 7 bases, the J end by 8 bases, with 9 bases between.

This clone was observed once. V is TRBV6-5 and J is TRBJ1-1; TRBD1 is a possible D gene (6 bases). The CDR3 is 15 amino acids. Germline lookup yields CDR1 MNHEY and CDR2 SVGAGI. V lost 10 bases to trimming and J lost 0 bases, with 18 bases between them. Written as DNA, the CDR3 is TGTGCCACCACCCGGGGGGCCAAGATGAACACTGAAGCTTTCTTT. Its translation: CATTRGAKMNTEAFF.

The chain links TRBV9 to TRBJ2-1; D gene ambiguous. In germline, CDR1 is SGDLS, CDR2 YYNGEE. The CDR3 sequence is 15 residues long. Trimming left V 4 bases short and J 4 bases short, with 15 bases between. In DNA form, the CDR3 reads TGTGCCAGCAGCCTCGAGAGTGGCGGTTACAATGAGCAGTTCTTC. Translation gives CASSLESGGYNEQFF.

The chain is built from TRBV5-1 and TRBJ2-5; 8 bases line up with TRBD1. Germline trimming cut 3 bases from V and 0 bases from J; bases unmatched to any gene: 4. The CDR3 extends over 15 amino acids. The germline V gene encodes CDR1 SGHRS and CDR2 YFSETQ. For the CDR3, the DNA is TGCGCCAGCAGCTCGACAGGGGCCAACCAAGAGACCCAGTACTTC. It translates to CASSSTGANQETQYF.

This clone was picked up a small number of times. The gene calls are TRBV7-9 and TRBJ1-6, with a weak D call TRBD1 (6 bases). V lost 5 bases and J 5 bases, leaving 13 bases between the germline ends. Germline-derived CDR1 and CDR2 are SEHNR and FQNEAQ (reference sequence). The CDR3 has 15 residues. CDR3 nucleotide sequence: TGTGCCAGCAGCCTCAACAGGGAGAATAATTCACCCCTCCACTTT. Encoded protein: CASSLNRENNSPLHF.

This clone was seen only once. V gene TRBV6-5 combines with J gene TRBJ2-7; no firm D call. Germline V lookup: CDR1 MNHEY, CDR2 SVGAGI. This CDR3 comprises 14 residues. The germline V and J ends were trimmed by 0 bases and 3 bases, with 9 bases remaining between them. Here the CDR3 DNA reads TGTGCCAGCAGTTACTCCAGCCTTATCTACGAGCAGTACTTC. It yields the protein CASSYSSLIYEQYF.

This chain connects TRBV6-2 or TRBV6-3 to TRBJ2-7, with D possibly matching TRBD1 (5 bases). Trimming took off 5 bases at V and 2 bases at J, with 19 bases between the two ends. The CDR3 loop spans 16 amino acids. Germline V gene sequence: CDR1 MNHEY, CDR2 SVGEGT. The CDR3 DNA sequence: TGTGCCAGCAGTGGGTCCCGACAGCACCCAACCTACGAGCAGTACTTC. Residues: CASSGSRQHPTYEQYF.

The chain carries TRBV19 and TRBJ2-7, with D perhaps TRBD2 (6 bases). The germline V gene has CDR1 LNHDA and CDR2 SQIVND (reference sequence). The CDR3 is 13 residues long. V dropped 3 bases and J dropped 7 bases, with 13 bases sitting between them. CDR3 sequence reads: CASSIVGGAEQYF. CDR3 in DNA: TGTGCCAGTAGTATCGTGGGGGGTGCAGAGCAGTACTTC. The variable domain in full, completed from reference TRBV19 and TRBJ2-7, reads DGGITQSPKYLFRKEGQNVTLSCEQNLNHDAMYWYRQDPGQGLRLIYYSQIVNDFQKGDIAEGYSVSREKKESFPLTVTSAQKNPTAFYLCASSIVGGAEQYFGPGTRLTVT.

The count of this clone is one. This chain connects TRBV9 to TRBJ2-7; TRBD1 agrees at 7 bases. The CDR3 is made up of 14 amino acids. Germline values: CDR1 SGDLS, CDR2 YYNGEE. J gave up 4 bases and V 0 bases, and 4 bases lay outside the gene matches. This chain's CDR3 is CASSVGTGWYEQYF. In DNA, the CDR3 is TGTGCCAGCAGCGTAGGGACAGGTTGGTACGAGCAGTACTTC.

In its sample, this clone was seen once. This sequence joins TRBV6-5 and TRBJ2-2; D gene unclear. This CDR3 has 14 residues. CDR1 and CDR2 (germline): MNHEY, SVGAGI. V shed 6 bases and J shed 4 bases, with 12 bases lying between them. CDR3 DNA sequence: TGTGCCAGCAGCAAAAACGTTGCCACCGGGGAGCTGTTTTTT. It specifies CASSKNVATGELFF.